The clone carrying this T cell receptor (beta chain) was detected only once. A read error may produce the germline difference seen at one junction end. The CDR3 is made up of 16 amino acids. From germline, CDR1 is SSHAT and CDR2 FNYEAQ (reference sequence). The study ran its PCR with 60 Vbeta and 13 Jbeta primers. Sequenced by immunoSEQ multiplex PCR; TCRdb stores in-frame clones only, minus some. The table records 200,000 to 250,000 clones, more than 75% of them present only once. The sample is drawn from a study of cytomegalovirus exposure and HLA in healthy donors. The source of this sequence is a human donor in good health. Specimen: PBMCs. The chain is built from TRBV7-7 and TRBJ2-1; 10 nucleotides line up with TRBD2. The CDR3 region is CASSLGAGTSVNEQFF. As DNA, the CDR3 is TGTGCTAGCAGCTTAGGTGCCGGGACTAGCGTCAATGAGCAGTTCTTC.